This passage covers 9 T cell receptor beta chains from one sample sequenced in a study of T-cell reconstitution after alpha-beta-depleted transplantation in children. Unique molecular identifiers were incorporated during preparation of the TCRbeta library. Via MiXCR, TCRdb re-called the PCR reads, giving one row per CDR3 protein. The data show 260,000 or so distinct CDR3 sequences, 9.5% to 15% seen once. This specimen was PBMCs from the stem cell graft donor, taken from the stem cell graft. These receptor sequences come from a human donor who donated a stem cell graft to a child with acute lymphoblastic leukemia.

As concerns this clonotype: Since a much larger clone is just one base distant, this may be a read error. The chain joins TRBV20-1 to TRBJ1-1; possible D gene TRBD1, 5 bases. Between the trimmed V and J ends, which lost 6 bases and 1 base, there was a span of 18 bases. The CDR3 contains 15 residues. Germline V gives CDR1 DFQATT, CDR2 SNEGSKA (reference sequence). The CDR3 is CSARGEGGWNTEAFF. CDR3 DNA: TGCAGTGCACGGGGGGAGGGAGGATGGAACACTGAAGCTTTCTTT.

This clonotype was observed many times. The J gene is TRBJ2-5, the V gene TRBV5-1; 7 nucleotides line up with TRBD1. The germline CDR1 and CDR2 sequences are SGHRS and YFSETQ. V was pared by 3 bases and J by 2 bases, with 7 bases of the junction left unmatched. The CDR3 consists of 15 residues. CDR3 coding DNA: TGCGCCAGCAGCTCGGCCCCGACAGGGCAAGAGACCCAGTACTTC. It translates to CASSSAPTGQETQYF.

This clonotype was observed a few times. The rearrangement joins TRBV19 to TRBJ2-1, with D tentatively TRBD1 or TRBD2 (6 bases each). The CDR3 spans 13 residues. The V end was cut by 6 bases, the J end by 3 bases, with 9 bases between. Germline loops: CDR1 LNHDA, CDR2 SQIVND (reference sequence). The CDR3, as DNA: TGTGCCAGTAGGGGGGGCGTCTACAATGAGCAGTTCTTC. Translation gives CASRGGVYNEQFF.

This clonotype was counted at least ten times. The chain is built from TRBV5-1 and TRBJ2-2; 8 bases match TRBD1. The germline CDR1 and CDR2 sequences are SGHRS and YFSETQ. Germline trimming cut 7 bases from V and 1 base from J; bases unmatched to any gene: 9. The CDR3 is 16 amino acids. CDR3 residues: CASGPSDRVNTGELFF. Written as DNA, the CDR3 is TGCGCCAGCGGCCCGTCGGACAGGGTGAACACCGGGGAGCTGTTTTTT.

This clonotype was seen repeatedly, ten times or more. J is TRBJ1-2 and V is TRBV28; 10 nucleotides line up with TRBD1. The length of the CDR3 is 16 residues. CDR1 is MDHEN, CDR2 SYDVKM, per germline. With 6 bases clipped from V and 6 bases from J, the junction kept 13 bases outside the gene matches. CDR3 bases: TGTGCCAGCAGGACCGGGACAGGGGCGGCTAAGGATGGCTACACCTTC. Translated, it gives CASRTGTGAAKDGYTF.

Remarks on this clonotype: A read error may explain this, as a much larger clone is one base away. The rearrangement uses TRBV9 and TRBJ1-5, with a possible D match to TRBD1 (5 bases). Germline V lookup: CDR1 SGDLS, CDR2 YYNGEE. The CDR3 consists of 14 residues. CDR3 residues: CASSVQGDNQHQHF. The CDR3 nucleotides are TGTGCCAGCAGCGTACAGGGAGACAATCAGCACCAGCATTTT.

This clonotype was counted many times. The CDR3: CATLGGAETQYF. The CDR3 DNA reads as TGTGCCACTCTCGGAGGGGCCGAGACCCAGTACTTC. The rearrangement links TRBV2 to TRBJ2-5, with TRBD2 as a possible D gene (6 bases). The CDR3 is 12 amino acids. The germline V and J ends were trimmed by 10 bases and 5 bases, with 14 bases remaining between them. Per germline, CDR1 SNHLY and CDR2 FYNNEI.

About this clonotype itself: This may come from a read error, since a much larger clone is one base off. The gene calls are TRBV6-5 and TRBJ2-4, with D possibly TRBD1 on 5 matching bases. Germline loops: CDR1 MNHEY, CDR2 SVGAGI. CDR3 length equals 16 residues. For the CDR3, the DNA is TGTGCCAGCAGTTACTCGGACATAATAGCCAAAAACCTTCAGTACTTC. Residues: CASSYSDIIAKNLQYF.

This clonotype was recorded at least ten times. This chain uses TRBV7-9 with TRBJ1-2, with D possibly matching TRBD1 (5 bases). The V and J ends lost 0 bases and 6 bases respectively, with 8 bases between them. The CDR3 extends over 13 amino acids. CDR1 and CDR2 from the germline V gene are SEHNR and FQNEAQ (reference sequence). The CDR3 DNA is TGTGCCAGCAGCTTAGCGGGGGAGGATGGCTACACCTTC. Encoded protein: CASSLAGEDGYTF.